This T cell receptor beta chain was observed in a study of T cells in Graves' hyperthyroidism and ophthalmopathy. The CDR3 regions of TCR beta were amplified from RNA transcripts. HTBI primers were employed in a first-round RT-PCR of the TCR CDR3. TCRdb analysed the multiplex PCR reads with MiXCR anew, one entry per CDR3 protein. This sample has 200,000 to 250,000 distinct CDR3 sequences, with around 20% found just once. The CDR3 has 15 amino acids. Trimming left V 4 bases short and J 7 bases short, with 17 bases between. CDR1 is SGHRS and CDR2 is YFSETQ in the germline V gene. Fresh peripheral blood, more than 9 ml, yielded the PBMCs. A few counts support this clonotype.

Sequencing was done on a sample of blood. The sequence derives from a middle-aged man with Graves' hyperthyroidism. This chain connects TRBV5-1 to TRBJ1-4; D remains unclear. CDR3 region: CASSALGSDGEKLFF. The CDR3 DNA reads TGCGCCAGCAGCGCCCTAGGGAGCGACGGTGAAAAACTGTTTTTT. The full variable domain, rest sourced from reference TRBV5-1 and TRBJ1-4, is KAGVTQTPRYLIKTRGQQVTLSCSPISGHRSVSWYQQTPGQGLQFLFEYFSETQRNKGNFPGRFSGRQFSNSRSEMNVSTLELGDSALYLCASSALGSDGEKLFFGSGTQLSVL.